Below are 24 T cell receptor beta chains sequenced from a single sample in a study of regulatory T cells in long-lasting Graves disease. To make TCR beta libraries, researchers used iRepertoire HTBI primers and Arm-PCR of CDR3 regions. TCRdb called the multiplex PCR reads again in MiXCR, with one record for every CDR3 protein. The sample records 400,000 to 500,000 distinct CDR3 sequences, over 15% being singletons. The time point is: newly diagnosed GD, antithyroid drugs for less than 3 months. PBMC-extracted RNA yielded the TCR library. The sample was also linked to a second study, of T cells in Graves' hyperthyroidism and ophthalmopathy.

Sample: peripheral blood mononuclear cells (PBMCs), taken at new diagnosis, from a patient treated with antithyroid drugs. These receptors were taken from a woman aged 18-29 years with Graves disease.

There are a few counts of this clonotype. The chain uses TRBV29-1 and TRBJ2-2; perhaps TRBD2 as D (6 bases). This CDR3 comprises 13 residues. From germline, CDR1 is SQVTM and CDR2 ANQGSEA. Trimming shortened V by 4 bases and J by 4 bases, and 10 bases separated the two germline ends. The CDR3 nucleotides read TGCAGCGTTGGGACTACCAGCACCGGGGAGCTGTTTTTT. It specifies CSVGTTSTGELFF.

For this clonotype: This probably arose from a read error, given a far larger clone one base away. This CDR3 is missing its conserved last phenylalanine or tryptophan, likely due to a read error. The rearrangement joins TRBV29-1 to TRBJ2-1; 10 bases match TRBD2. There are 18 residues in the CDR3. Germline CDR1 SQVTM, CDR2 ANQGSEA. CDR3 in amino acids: CSARDYSTTSGAYNEQFV. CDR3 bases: TGCAGTGCTAGAGATTATTCCACAACTAGCGGGGCTTACAATGAGCAGTTCGTC.

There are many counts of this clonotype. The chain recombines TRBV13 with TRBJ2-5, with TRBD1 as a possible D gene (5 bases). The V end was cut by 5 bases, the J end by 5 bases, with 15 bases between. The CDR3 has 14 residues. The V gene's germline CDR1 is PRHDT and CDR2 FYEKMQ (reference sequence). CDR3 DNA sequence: TGTGCCAGCAGCACGGCAGGGTCGAGGGAGACCCAGTACTTC. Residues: CASSTAGSRETQYF. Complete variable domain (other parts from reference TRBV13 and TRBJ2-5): AAGVIQSPRHLIKEKRETATLKCYPIPRHDTVYWYQQGPGQDPQFLISFYEKMQSDKGSIPDRFSAQQFSDYHSELNMSSLELGDSALYFCASSTAGSRETQYFGPGTRLLVL.

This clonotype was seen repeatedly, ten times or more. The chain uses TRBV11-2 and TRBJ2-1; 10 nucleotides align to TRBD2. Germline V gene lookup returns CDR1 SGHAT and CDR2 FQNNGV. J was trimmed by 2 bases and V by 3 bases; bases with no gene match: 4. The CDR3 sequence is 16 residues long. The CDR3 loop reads CASSLVGLAAYNEQFF. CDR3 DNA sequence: TGTGCCAGCAGCTTGGTAGGACTAGCGGCCTACAATGAGCAGTTCTTC.

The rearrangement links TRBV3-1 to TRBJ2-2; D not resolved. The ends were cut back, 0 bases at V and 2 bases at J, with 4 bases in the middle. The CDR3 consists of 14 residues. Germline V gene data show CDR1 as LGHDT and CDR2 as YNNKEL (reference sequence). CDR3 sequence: CASSQDLNTGELFF. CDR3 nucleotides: TGTGCCAGCAGCCAAGATCTTAACACCGGGGAGCTGTTTTTT.

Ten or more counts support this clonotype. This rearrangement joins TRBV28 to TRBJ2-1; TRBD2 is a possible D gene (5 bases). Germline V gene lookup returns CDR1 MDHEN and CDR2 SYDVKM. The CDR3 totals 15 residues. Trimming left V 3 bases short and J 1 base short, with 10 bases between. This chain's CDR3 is CASSLPGSSYNEQFF. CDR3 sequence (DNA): TGTGCCAGCAGTTTGCCGGGAAGTTCCTACAATGAGCAGTTCTTC.

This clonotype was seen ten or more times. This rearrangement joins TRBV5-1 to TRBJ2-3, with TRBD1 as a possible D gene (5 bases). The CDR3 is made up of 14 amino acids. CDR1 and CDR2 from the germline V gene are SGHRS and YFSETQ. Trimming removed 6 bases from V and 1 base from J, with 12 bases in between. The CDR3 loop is CASTQGGGTDTQYF. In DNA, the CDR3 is TGCGCCAGCACCCAGGGCGGAGGCACAGATACGCAGTATTTT. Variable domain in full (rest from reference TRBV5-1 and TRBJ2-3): KAGVTQTPRYLIKTRGQQVTLSCSPISGHRSVSWYQQTPGQGLQFLFEYFSETQRNKGNFPGRFSGRQFSNSRSEMNVSTLELGDSALYLCASTQGGGTDTQYFGPGTRLTVL.

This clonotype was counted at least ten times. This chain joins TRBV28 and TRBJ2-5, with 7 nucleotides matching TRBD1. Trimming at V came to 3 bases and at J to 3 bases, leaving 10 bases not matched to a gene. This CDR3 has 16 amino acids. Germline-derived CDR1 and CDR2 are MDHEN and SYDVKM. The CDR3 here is CASSLSGGSGEETQYF. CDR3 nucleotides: TGTGCCAGCAGTTTGTCAGGGGGATCAGGAGAAGAGACCCAGTACTTC.

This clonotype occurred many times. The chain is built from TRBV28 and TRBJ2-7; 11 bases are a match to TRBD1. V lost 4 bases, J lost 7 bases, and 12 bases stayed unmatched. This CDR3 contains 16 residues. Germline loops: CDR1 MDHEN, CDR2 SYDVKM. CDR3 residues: CASSSYSGTGGGEQYF. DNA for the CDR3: TGTGCCAGCAGTTCCTATTCCGGGACAGGGGGTGGAGAGCAGTACTTC.

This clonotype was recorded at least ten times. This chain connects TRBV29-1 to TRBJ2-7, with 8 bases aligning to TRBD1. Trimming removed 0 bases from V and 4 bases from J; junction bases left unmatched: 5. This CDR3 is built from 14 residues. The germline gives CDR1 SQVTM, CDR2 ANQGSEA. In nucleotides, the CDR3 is TGCAGCGTTGAAGAACAAAACAGGGGGTACGAGCAGTACTTC. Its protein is CSVEEQNRGYEQYF.

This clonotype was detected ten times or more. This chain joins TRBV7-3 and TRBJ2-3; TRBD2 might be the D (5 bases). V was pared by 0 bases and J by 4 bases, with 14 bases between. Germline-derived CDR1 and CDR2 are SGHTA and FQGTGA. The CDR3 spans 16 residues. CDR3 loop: CASSLTLSGSADTQYF. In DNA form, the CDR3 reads TGTGCCAGCAGCTTAACGTTGAGCGGTAGTGCAGATACGCAGTATTTT.

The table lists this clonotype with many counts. The CDR3 region has the DNA TGTGCCAGCCAGCGGCTTTCGAGCTCCTACAATGAGCAGTTCTTC. Translation gives CASQRLSSSYNEQFF. The chain links TRBV6-1 to TRBJ2-1, with D maybe TRBD2 (5 bases). Trimming cost V 8 bases and J 0 bases, with 14 bases left between them. CDR1 and CDR2 (germline): MNHNS, SASEGT. CDR3 length: 15 amino acids.

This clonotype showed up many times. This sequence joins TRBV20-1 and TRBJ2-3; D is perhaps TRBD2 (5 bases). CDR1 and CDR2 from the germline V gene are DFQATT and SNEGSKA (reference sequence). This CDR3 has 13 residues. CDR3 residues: CTGRTRNTDTQYF. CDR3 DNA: TGCACTGGAAGGACTCGAAACACAGATACGCAGTATTTT.

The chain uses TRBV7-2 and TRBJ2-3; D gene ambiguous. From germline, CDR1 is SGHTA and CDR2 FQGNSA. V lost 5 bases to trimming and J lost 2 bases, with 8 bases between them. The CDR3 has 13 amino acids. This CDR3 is CASSPQLTDTQYF. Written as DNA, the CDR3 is TGTGCCAGCAGCCCACAACTCACAGATACGCAGTATTTT.

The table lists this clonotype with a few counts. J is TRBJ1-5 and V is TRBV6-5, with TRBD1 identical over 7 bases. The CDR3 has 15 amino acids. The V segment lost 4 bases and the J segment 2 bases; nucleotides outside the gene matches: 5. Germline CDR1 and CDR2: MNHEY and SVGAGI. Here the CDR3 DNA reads TGTGCCAGCAGTTCCCGACAGGGCCGCAATCAGCCCCAGCATTTT. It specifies CASSSRQGRNQPQHF.

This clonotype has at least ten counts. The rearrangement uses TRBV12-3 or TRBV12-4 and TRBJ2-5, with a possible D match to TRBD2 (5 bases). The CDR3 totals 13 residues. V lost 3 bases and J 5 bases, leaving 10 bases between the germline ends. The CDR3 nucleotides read TGTGCCAGCAGTTTTTTGGGAGCGGAGACCCAGTACTTC. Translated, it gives CASSFLGAETQYF.

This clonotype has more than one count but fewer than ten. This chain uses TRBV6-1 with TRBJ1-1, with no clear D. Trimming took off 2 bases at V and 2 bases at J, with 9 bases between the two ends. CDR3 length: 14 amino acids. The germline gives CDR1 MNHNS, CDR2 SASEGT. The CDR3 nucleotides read TGTGCCAGCAGTGAAAAGCCCCCTAACACTGAAGCTTTCTTT. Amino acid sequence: CASSEKPPNTEAFF.

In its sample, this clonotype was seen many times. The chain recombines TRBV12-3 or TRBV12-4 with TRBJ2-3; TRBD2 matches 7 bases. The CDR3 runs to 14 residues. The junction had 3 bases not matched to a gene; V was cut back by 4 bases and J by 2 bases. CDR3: CASSSGLVTDTQYF. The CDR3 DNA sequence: TGTGCCAGCAGTTCCGGACTAGTCACAGATACGCAGTATTTT.

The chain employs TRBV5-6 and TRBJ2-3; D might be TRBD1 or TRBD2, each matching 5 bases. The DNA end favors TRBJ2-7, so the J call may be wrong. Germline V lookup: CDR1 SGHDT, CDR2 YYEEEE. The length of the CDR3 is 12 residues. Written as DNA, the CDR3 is TGTGCCAGCAGCCTGGGGGACGACGAGCAGTACTTC. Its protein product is CASSLGDDEQYF.

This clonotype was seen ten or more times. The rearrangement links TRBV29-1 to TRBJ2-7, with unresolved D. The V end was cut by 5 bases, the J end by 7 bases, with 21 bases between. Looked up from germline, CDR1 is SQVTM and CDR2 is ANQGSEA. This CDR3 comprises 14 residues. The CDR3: CSVSRLGQSGEQYF. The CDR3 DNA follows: TGCAGCGTTTCTCGACTTGGGCAGTCGGGTGAGCAGTACTTC.

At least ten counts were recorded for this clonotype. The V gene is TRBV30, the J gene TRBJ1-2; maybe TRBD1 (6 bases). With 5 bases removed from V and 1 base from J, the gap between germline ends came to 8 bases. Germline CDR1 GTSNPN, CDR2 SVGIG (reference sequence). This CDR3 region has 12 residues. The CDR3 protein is CAWAGDNYGYTF. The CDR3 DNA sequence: TGTGCCTGGGCAGGGGATAACTATGGCTACACCTTC.

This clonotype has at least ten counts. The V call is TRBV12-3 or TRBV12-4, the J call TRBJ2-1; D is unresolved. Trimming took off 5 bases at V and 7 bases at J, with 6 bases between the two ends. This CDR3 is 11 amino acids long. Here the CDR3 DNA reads TGTGCCAGCAGTGAACCAAATGAGCAGTTCTTC. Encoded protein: CASSEPNEQFF.

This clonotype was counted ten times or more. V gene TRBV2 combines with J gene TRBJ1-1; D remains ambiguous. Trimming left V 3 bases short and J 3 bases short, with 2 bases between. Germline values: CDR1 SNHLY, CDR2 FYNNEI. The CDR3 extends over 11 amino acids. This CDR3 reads CASSEDTEAFF. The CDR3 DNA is TGTGCCAGCAGTGAGGACACTGAAGCTTTCTTT.

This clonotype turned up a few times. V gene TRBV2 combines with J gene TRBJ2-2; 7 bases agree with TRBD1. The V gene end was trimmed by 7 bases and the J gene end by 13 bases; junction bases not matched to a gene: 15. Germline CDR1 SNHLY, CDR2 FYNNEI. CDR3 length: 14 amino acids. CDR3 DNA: TGTGCCAGCAATCGAGGGACAGTCCATCAGCGGCTGTTTTTT. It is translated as CASNRGTVHQRLFF.